One and the same sample provided the 9 T cell receptor beta chains below, sequenced in a study of early T cells in non-severe SARS-CoV-2 infection. TCRdb used MiXCR to reprocess the 5' RACE reads, holding one entry per CDR3 protein. This sample has around 63,000 distinct CDR3 sequences; over 10% occur once, and the top ten carry approximately 4.8%. Sequences were obtained from whole blood. The receptors derive from an adult who was a healthcare worker with PCR-confirmed SARS-CoV-2 infection or an uninfected control (not recorded which).

V usage is TRBV19 and J usage is TRBJ1-5; 7 bases line up with TRBD1. Germline CDR1 LNHDA, CDR2 SQIVND (reference sequence). Unmatched junction bases numbered 11, after V lost 5 bases and J lost 7 bases. The CDR3 totals 15 residues. The CDR3 DNA follows: TGTGCCAGTAGTCCCGTACAGGGGAGGGTACAGCCCCAGCATTTT. This encodes CASSPVQGRVQPQHF. The full variable domain, completed using reference TRBV19 and TRBJ1-5, is DGGITQSPKYLFRKEGQNVTLSCEQNLNHDAMYWYRQDPGQGLRLIYYSQIVNDFQKGDIAEGYSVSREKKESFPLTVTSAQKNPTAFYLCASSPVQGRVQPQHFGDGTRLSIL.

In this sample, this clonotype turned up many times. This chain links TRBV6-5 with TRBJ1-2, with TRBD1 matching 11 bases. The CDR3 contains 13 residues. Trimming cost V 6 bases and J 7 bases; bases outside gene matches: 4. CDR1 is MNHEY, CDR2 SVGAGI, per germline. The CDR3 sequence is CASSRTGGAGYTF. In DNA form, the CDR3 reads TGTGCCAGCAGCAGGACAGGGGGCGCTGGCTACACCTTC.

The chain recombines TRBV9 with TRBJ2-7; TRBD1 might be the D (5 bases). This CDR3 contains 15 residues. Germline V lookup: CDR1 SGDLS, CDR2 YYNGEE. Deletions cut 0 bases from V and 1 base from J, with 11 bases between. The CDR3 DNA follows: TGTGCCAGCAGCGTAGGAATGGACAAGTCCTACGAGCAGTACTTC. Amino acids: CASSVGMDKSYEQYF.

This clonotype qualifies as medium-sized. This sequence joins TRBV30 and TRBJ1-1, with 9 bases lining up with TRBD1. The germline V gene encodes CDR1 GTSNPN and CDR2 SVGIG (reference sequence). The length of the CDR3 is 14 residues. V dropped 4 bases and J dropped 5; count of bases not matched to a gene: 8. The CDR3 here is CAWTFGTGSTEAFF. The CDR3 nucleotides are TGTGCCTGGACCTTCGGGACAGGGTCTACTGAAGCTTTCTTT. The complete variable domain, with remaining parts taken from reference TRBV30 and TRBJ1-1, reads SQTIHQWPATLVQPVGSPLSLECTVEGTSNPNLYWYRQAAGRGLQLLFYSVGIGQISSEVPQNLSASRPQDRQFILSSKKLLLSDSGFYLCAWTFGTGSTEAFFGQGTRLTVV.

The chain is built from TRBV29-1 and TRBJ1-2; 9 bases agree with TRBD1. V dropped 3 bases and J dropped 7; count of bases not matched to a gene: 3. CDR1 SQVTM and CDR2 ANQGSEA come from the germline V gene. This CDR3 region has 12 residues. The CDR3 coding sequence is TGCAGCGTTGAGGGACAGGGAATTGGCTACACCTTC. It is translated as CSVEGQGIGYTF.

This clonotype occurred many times. The J gene is TRBJ2-5, the V gene TRBV10-2, with unresolved D. The V and J ends lost 2 bases and 5 bases respectively, with 9 bases between them. This CDR3 has 13 amino acids. Germline CDR1 and CDR2: WSHSY and SAAADI. The CDR3 sequence is CASSEQMGETQYF. DNA for the CDR3: TGCGCCAGCAGTGAGCAGATGGGGGAGACCCAGTACTTC.

This clonotype was detected a few times. The V and J genes are TRBV6-5 and TRBJ2-1, with TRBD1 matching 9 bases. The junction had 9 bases not matched to a gene; V was cut back by 5 bases and J by 4 bases. Germline V gene lookup returns CDR1 MNHEY and CDR2 SVGAGI. The CDR3 is made up of 16 amino acids. The CDR3 region has the DNA TGTGCCAGCAGTATCACGGGGACAGGGAATTACAATGAGCAGTTCTTC. It yields the protein CASSITGTGNYNEQFF.

The chain recombines TRBV11-3 with TRBJ1-1; TRBD1 is a possible D gene (5 bases). The CDR3 is 15 residues long. V was clipped by 0 bases and J by 3 bases, with 11 bases between them. Germline CDR1 is SGHNT and CDR2 is YENEEA. The CDR3 nucleotides are TGTGCCAGCAGCTTAGATGGCGGGGGGGACACTGAAGCTTTCTTT. Protein: CASSLDGGGDTEAFF.

The sample holds a few counts of this clonotype. The chain is built from TRBV11-2 and TRBJ2-6, with unresolved D. V was trimmed by 3 bases and J by 2 bases, leaving 5 bases between them. Germline V CDR1 and CDR2: SGHAT, FQNNGV. CDR3 size: 14 residues. The CDR3 coding sequence is TGTGCCAGCAGCTTTGGGGCTGGGGCCAACGTCCTGACTTTC. This sequence encodes CASSFGAGANVLTF.